This is a list of T cell receptor beta chains from one sample in a study of T cells in localized non-small cell lung cancer. The method was immunoSEQ multiplex PCR; TCRdb's version includes in-frame clones alone and lacks a portion of them. This table has over 20,000 clones, roughly 88% appearing once. The source material was peripheral blood mononuclear cells, sampled before any cancer treatment. The source of these receptors is an older male donor with stage II lung adenocarcinoma. CDR3s include the opening cysteine and the closing phenylalanine or tryptophan. The D gene is left open where the match is weak. Rows may omit the clone size; those that give it use once, few, many or a size class.

j_call	v_call	clone_size	d_call	cdr3_aa	cdr3_nt
TRBJ2-7	TRBV28	NA	NA	CASTSPRGRTSYEQYF	TGTGCCAGCACCTCACCCAGGGGACGTACCTCCTACGAGCAGTACTTC
TRBJ2-2	TRBV28	NA	TRBD1	CASTSRTGGLTGELFF	TGTGCCAGCACCAGCAGGACAGGGGGTCTGACCGGGGAGCTGTTTTTT
TRBJ2-2	TRBV18	NA	NA	CASSPPVSGELFF	TGTGCCAGCTCACCACCAGTTTCCGGGGAGCTGTTTTTT
TRBJ1-1	TRBV5-4	NA	NA	CASSRGWGAGTEAFF	TGTGCCAGCAGCCGCGGGTGGGGGGCAGGCACTGAAGCTTTCTTT
TRBJ2-3	TRBV12-5	NA	NA	CASGGTPGGTDTQYF	TGTGCTAGTGGTGGGACCCCCGGGGGCACAGATACGCAGTATTTT
TRBJ2-3	TRBV5-4	NA	TRBD2	CASSASIAGAHTDTQYF	TGTGCCAGCAGCGCCAGTATAGCGGGAGCACACACTGATACGCAGTATTTT
TRBJ1-2	TRBV28	NA	NA	CASSLNSGPGYGYTF	TGTGCCAGCAGTTTGAACTCTGGCCCAGGCTATGGCTACACCTTC
TRBJ2-1	TRBV19	NA	TRBD1	CATLDRAKNNEQFF	TGTGCCACCCTGGACAGGGCTAAAAACAATGAGCAGTTCTTC
TRBJ2-3	TRBV7-6	NA	TRBD2	CASSSIAGGFCTDTQYF	TGTGCCAGCAGCTCGATAGCGGGAGGGTTCTGCACAGATACGCAGTATTTT
TRBJ2-1	TRBV6-5	NA	NA	CASRQVYNEQFF	TGTGCCAGCAGACAGGTTTACAATGAGCAGTTCTTC
TRBJ2-1	TRBV6-1	NA	TRBD1	CASFGPGQGFNEQFF	TGTGCCAGCTTCGGTCCGGGACAGGGGTTCAATGAGCAGTTCTTC
TRBJ1-2	TRBV11-2	NA	TRBD1	CASSLLPSGTAYGYTF	TGTGCCAGCAGCCTCCTTCCGTCGGGGACAGCATATGGCTACACCTTC
TRBJ2-1	TRBV5-1	NA	NA	CASSRTSQKNNEQFF	TGCGCCAGCAGCCGGACATCACAGAAAAACAATGAGCAGTTCTTC
TRBJ1-5	TRBV19	NA	NA	CASTWRLISNQPQHF	TGTGCCAGTACGTGGAGACTGATTAGCAATCAGCCCCAGCATTTT
TRBJ1-2	TRBV5-6	NA	TRBD1	CASSSQTGVYGYTF	TGTGCCAGCAGTTCCCAAACAGGGGTATATGGCTACACCTTC
TRBJ1-2	TRBV18	once	NA	CASSRDRSYGYTF	TGTGCCAGCTCACGGGACCGCAGCTATGGCTACACCTTC
TRBJ1-5	TRBV7-9	NA	NA	CASSPNNQPQHF	TGTGCCAGCAGCCCAAACAATCAGCCCCAGCATTTT
TRBJ1-5	TRBV6-1	NA	NA	CASSVPRSRQPQHF	TGTGCCAGCAGTGTACCCCGCAGTCGTCAGCCCCAGCATTTT
TRBJ1-5	TRBV19	NA	TRBD1	CASSYLTGTNQPQHF	TGTGCCAGTAGCTACCTGACAGGGACCAATCAGCCCCAGCATTTT
TRBJ2-7	TRBV6-5	NA	NA	CASSTGPPGLYEQYF	TGTGCCAGCAGCACGGGCCCGCCTGGACTCTACGAGCAGTACTTC
TRBJ2-1	TRBV7-6	NA	NA	CASSTYNEQFF	TGTGCCAGCAGCACTTACAATGAGCAGTTCTTC
TRBJ1-1	TRBV10-2	NA	NA	CASKGQQNTEAFF	TGCGCCAGCAAGGGGCAGCAGAACACTGAAGCTTTCTTT
TRBJ1-1	TRBV5-8	NA	NA	CASSLIFTEAFF	TGTGCCAGCAGCTTAATTTTTACTGAAGCTTTCTTT
TRBJ2-7	TRBV18	NA	TRBD1	CASSPPASGGYEQYF	TGTGCCAGCTCACCACCCGCGTCAGGGGGCTACGAGCAGTACTTC
TRBJ2-2	TRBV2	NA	NA	CASSSQGSGELFF	TGTGCCAGCAGCTCACAGGGCTCCGGGGAGCTGTTTTTT
TRBJ1-2	TRBV5-1	NA	NA	CASSLVQGSQYGYTF	TGCGCCAGCAGCTTGGTTCAGGGTTCCCAATATGGCTACACCTTC
TRBJ2-1	TRBV2	NA	TRBD2	CASRKWTSGSNEQFF	TGTGCCAGCAGGAAGTGGACTAGCGGGAGCAATGAGCAGTTCTTC